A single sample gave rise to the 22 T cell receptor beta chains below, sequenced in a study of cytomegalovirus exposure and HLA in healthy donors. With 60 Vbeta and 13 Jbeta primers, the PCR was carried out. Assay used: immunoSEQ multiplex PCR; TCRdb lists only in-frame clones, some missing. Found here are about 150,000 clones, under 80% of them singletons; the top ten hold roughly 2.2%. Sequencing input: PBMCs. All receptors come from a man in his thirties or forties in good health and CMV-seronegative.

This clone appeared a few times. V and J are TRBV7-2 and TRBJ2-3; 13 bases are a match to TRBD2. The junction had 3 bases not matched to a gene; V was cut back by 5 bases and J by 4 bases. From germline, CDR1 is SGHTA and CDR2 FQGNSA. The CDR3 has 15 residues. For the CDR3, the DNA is TGTGCCAGCAGCCTCGGGACTAGCGGGGCAGATACGCAGTATTTT. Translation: CASSLGTSGADTQYF.

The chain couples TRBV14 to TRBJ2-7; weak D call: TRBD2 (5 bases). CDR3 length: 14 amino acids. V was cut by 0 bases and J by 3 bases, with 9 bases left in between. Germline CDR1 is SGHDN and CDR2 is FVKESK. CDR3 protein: CASSQEADHYEQYF. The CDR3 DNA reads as TGTGCCAGCAGCCAAGAAGCGGACCACTACGAGCAGTACTTC.

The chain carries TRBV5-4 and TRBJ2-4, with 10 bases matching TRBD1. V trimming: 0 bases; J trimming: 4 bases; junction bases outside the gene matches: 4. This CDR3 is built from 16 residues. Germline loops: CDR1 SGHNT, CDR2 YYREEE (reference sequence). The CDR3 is CASSLGDRGPKNIQYF. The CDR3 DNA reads TGTGCCAGCAGCTTGGGGGACAGGGGACCGAAAAACATTCAGTACTTC.

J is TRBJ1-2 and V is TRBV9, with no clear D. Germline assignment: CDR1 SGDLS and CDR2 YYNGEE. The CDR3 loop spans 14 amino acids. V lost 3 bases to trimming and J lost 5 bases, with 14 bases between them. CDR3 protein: CASSAGRTLYGYTF. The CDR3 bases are TGTGCCAGCAGCGCGGGTAGGACTTTGTATGGCTACACCTTC.

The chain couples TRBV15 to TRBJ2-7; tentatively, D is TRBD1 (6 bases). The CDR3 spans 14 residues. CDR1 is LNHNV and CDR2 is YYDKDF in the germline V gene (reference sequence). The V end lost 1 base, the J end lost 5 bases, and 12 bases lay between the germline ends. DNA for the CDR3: TGTGCCACCAGCAGAGGGCAGGGGATGAACGAGCAGTACTTC. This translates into CATSRGQGMNEQYF.

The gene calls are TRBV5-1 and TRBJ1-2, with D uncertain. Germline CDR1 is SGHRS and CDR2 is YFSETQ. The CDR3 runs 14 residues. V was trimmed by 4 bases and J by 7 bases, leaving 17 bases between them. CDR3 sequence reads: CASSPSSPSTGYTF. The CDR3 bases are TGCGCCAGCAGCCCTAGCTCGCCCTCCACTGGCTACACCTTC.

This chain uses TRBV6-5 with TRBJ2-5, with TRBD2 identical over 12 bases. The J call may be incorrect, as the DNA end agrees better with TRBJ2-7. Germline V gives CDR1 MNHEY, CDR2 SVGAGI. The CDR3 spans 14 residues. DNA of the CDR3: TGTGCCAGCAGTACTAGCGGGGGGTCCTACGAGCAGTACTTC. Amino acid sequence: CASSTSGGSYEQYF.

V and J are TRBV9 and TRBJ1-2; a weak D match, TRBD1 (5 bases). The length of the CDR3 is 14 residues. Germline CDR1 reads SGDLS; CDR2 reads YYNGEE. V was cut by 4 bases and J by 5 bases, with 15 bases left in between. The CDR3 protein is CASSRSTAGYGYTF. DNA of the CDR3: TGTGCCAGCAGCCGGAGTACGGCAGGGTATGGCTACACCTTC.

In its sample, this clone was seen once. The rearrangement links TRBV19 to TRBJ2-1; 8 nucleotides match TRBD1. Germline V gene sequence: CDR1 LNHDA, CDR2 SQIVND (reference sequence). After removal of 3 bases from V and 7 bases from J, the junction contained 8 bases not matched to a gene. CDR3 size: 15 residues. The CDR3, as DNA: TGTGCCAGTAGTATCGGGACAGGTACATGGAATGAGCAGTTCTTC. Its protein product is CASSIGTGTWNEQFF.

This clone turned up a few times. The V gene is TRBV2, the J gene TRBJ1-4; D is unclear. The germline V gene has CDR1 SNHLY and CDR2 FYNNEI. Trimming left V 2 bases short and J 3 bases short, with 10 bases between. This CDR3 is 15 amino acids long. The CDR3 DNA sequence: TGTGCCAGCAGTGAAAGGAGTTTCGCTAATGAAAAACTGTTTTTT. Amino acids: CASSERSFANEKLFF.

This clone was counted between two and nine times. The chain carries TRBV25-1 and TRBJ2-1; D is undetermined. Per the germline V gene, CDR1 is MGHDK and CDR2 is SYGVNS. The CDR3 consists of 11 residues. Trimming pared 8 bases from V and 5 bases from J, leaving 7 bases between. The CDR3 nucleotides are TGTGCCAGCTTCCTCCACAATGAGCAGTTCTTC. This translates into CASFLHNEQFF. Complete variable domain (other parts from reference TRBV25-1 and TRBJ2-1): EADIYQTPRYLVIGTGKKITLECSQTMGHDKMYWYQQDPGMELHLIHYSYGVNSTEKGDLSSESTVSRIRTEHFPLTLESARPSHTSQYLCASFLHNEQFFGPGTRLTVL.

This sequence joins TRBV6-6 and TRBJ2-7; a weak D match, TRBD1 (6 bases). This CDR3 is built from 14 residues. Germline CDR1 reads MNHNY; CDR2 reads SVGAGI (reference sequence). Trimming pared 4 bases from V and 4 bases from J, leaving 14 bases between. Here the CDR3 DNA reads TGTGCCAGCAGTTTACAGGGCCGGGGATACGAGCAGTACTTC. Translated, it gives CASSLQGRGYEQYF.

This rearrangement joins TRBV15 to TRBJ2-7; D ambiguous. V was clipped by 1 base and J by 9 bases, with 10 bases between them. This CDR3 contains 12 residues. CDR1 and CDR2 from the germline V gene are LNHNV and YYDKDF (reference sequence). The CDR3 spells CATSRGAERQYF. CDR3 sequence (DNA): TGTGCCACCAGCAGAGGGGCTGAAAGGCAGTACTTC.

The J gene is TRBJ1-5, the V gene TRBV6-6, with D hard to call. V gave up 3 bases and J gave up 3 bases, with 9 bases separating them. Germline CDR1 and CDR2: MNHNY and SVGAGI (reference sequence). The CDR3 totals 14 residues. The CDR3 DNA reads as TGTGCCAGCAGTTATACAGAGCTCAATCAGCCCCAGCATTTT. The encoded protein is CASSYTELNQPQHF.

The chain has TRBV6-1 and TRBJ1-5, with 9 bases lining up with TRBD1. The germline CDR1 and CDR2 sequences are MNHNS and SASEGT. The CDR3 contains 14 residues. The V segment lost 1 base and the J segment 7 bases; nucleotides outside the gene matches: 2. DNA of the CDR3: TGTGCCAGCAGTGAAGGGGGACAGGGCCAGCCCCAGCATTTT. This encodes CASSEGGQGQPQHF.

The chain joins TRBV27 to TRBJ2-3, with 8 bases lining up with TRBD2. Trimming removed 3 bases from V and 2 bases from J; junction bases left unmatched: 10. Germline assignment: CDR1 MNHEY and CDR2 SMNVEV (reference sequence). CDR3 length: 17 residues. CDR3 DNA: TGTGCCAGCAGTTTTCAGAACGCGGGGGGCGTCACAGATACGCAGTATTTT. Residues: CASSFQNAGGVTDTQYF.

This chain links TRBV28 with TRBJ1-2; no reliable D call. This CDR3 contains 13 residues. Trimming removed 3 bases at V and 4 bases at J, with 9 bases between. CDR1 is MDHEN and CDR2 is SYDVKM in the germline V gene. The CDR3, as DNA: TGTGCCAGCAGTTTGGTCAGCGCCTATGGCTACACCTTC. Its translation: CASSLVSAYGYTF.

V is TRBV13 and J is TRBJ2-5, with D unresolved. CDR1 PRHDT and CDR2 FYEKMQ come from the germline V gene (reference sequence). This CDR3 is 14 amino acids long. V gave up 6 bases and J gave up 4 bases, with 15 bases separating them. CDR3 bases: TGTGCCAGCAGTCCCAGGATGGGTCGAGAGACCCAGTACTTC. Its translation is CASSPRMGRETQYF.

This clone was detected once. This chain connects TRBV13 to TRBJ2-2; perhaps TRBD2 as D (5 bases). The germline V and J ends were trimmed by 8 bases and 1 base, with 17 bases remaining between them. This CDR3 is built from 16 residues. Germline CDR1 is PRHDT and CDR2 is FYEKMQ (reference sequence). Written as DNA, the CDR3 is TGTGCCAGCTGGTCCGGGATGACCATGAACACCGGGGAGCTGTTTTTT. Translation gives CASWSGMTMNTGELFF.

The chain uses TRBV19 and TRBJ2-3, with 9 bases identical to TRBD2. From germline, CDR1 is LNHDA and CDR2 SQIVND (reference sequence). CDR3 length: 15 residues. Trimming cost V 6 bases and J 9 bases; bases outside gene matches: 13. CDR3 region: CASSPGRLAGTTQYF. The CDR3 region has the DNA TGTGCCAGTAGCCCGGGTAGGCTAGCGGGGACAACGCAGTATTTT.

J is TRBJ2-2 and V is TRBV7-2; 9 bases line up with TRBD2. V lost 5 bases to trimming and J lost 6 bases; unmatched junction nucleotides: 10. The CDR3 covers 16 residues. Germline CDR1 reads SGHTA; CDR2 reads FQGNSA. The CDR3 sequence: CASSPQASGVPGELFF. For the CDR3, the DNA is TGTGCCAGCAGCCCCCAGGCTAGCGGGGTGCCCGGGGAGCTGTTTTTT. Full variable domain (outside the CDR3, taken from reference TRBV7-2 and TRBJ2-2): GAGVSQSPSNKVTEKGKDVELRCDPISGHTALYWYRQSLGQGLEFLIYFQGNSAPDKSGLPSDRFSAERTGGSVSTLTIQRTQQEDSAVYLCASSPQASGVPGELFFGEGSRLTVL.

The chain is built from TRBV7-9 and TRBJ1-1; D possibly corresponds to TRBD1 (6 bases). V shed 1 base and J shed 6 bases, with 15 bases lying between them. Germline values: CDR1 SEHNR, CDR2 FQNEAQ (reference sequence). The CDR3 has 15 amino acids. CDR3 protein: CASSLEGDAYPEAFF. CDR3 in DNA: TGTGCCAGCAGCTTAGAGGGGGACGCCTACCCTGAAGCTTTCTTT.